This T cell receptor beta chain comes out of a study of molecular identifiers for immune sequencing clone quantification. Study-wide context: In the replicates, RNA derived from around 20,000 or 99,000 naive CD8 cells was divided into five parts, and four were sequenced.

Isolation of naive CD8 T cells was achieved by sorting on a CD8+CD4-CCR7+CD45RA+ phenotype. Trimming at V came to 3 bases and at J to 4 bases, leaving 12 bases not matched to a gene. Germline CDR1 and CDR2: LGHNA and YSLEER. CDR3 length: 17 amino acids. TCRdb processed the PCR reads anew with MiXCR; each CDR3 protein has one entry. Of about 300,000 distinct CDR3 sequences listed, about 21% are singletons. The origin of this receptor is a human donor in good health. Some libraries in this study had Jurkat cell RNA spiked in. The sequenced sample was naive CD8+ T cells from blood, with Jurkat cell RNA spiked in. Noted subset: FACS-sorted CD8+CD4-CCR7+CD45RA+ naive T cells. V is TRBV4-3 and J is TRBJ2-1; 7 bases are a match to TRBD1. For the CDR3, the DNA is TGCGCCAGCAGCCAGGAAAACAACAGGGGAATTTACAATGAGCAGTTCTTC. Its translation: CASSQENNRGIYNEQFF.